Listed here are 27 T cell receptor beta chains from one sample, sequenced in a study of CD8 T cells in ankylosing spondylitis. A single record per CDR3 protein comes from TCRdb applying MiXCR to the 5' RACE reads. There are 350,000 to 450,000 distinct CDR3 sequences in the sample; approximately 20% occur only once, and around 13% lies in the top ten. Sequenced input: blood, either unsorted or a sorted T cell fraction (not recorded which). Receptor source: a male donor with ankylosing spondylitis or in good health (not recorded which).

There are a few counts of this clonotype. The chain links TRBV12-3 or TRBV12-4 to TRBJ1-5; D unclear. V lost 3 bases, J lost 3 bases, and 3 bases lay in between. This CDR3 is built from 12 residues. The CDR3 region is CASSFNNQPQHF. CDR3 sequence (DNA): TGTGCCAGCAGTTTTAACAATCAGCCCCAGCATTTT.

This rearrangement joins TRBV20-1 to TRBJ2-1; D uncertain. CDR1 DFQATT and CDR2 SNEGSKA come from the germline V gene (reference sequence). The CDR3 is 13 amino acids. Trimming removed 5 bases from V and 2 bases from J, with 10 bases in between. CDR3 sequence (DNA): TGCAGTGCTTCCGAGGATACCTACAATGAGCAGTTCTTC. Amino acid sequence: CSASEDTYNEQFF.

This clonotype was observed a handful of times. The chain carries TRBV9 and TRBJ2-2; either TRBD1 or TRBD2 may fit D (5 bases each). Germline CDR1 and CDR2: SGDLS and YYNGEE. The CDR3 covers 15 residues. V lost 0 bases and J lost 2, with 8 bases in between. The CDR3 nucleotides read TGTGCCAGCAGCGTAGCCGGGACCAACACCGGGGAGCTGTTTTTT. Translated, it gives CASSVAGTNTGELFF.

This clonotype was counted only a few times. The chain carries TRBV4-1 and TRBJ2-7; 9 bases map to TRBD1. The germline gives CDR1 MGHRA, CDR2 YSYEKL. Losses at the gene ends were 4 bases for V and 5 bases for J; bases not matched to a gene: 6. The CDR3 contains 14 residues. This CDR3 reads CASSPDRGRDEQYF. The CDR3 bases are TGCGCCAGCAGCCCCGACAGGGGGAGGGACGAGCAGTACTTC.

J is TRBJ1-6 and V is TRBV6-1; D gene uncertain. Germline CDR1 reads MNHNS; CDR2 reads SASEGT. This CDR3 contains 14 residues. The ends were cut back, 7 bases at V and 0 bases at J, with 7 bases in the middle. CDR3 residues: CASTGDSYNSPLHF. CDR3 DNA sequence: TGTGCCAGCACCGGGGACTCCTATAATTCACCCCTCCACTTT.

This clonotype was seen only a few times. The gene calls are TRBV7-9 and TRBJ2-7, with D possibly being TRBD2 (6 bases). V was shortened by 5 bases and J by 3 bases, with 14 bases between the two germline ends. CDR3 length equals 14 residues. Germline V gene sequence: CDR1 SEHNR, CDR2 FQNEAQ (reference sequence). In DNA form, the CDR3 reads TGTGCCAGCAGCCTCGGGGGACTGGGCTACGAGCAGTACTTC. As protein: CASSLGGLGYEQYF.

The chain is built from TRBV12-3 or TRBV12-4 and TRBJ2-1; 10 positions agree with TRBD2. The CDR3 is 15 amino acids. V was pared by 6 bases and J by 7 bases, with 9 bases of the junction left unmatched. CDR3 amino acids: CASRASGGPQNEQFF. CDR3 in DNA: TGTGCCAGCAGAGCTAGCGGGGGCCCACAGAATGAGCAGTTCTTC.

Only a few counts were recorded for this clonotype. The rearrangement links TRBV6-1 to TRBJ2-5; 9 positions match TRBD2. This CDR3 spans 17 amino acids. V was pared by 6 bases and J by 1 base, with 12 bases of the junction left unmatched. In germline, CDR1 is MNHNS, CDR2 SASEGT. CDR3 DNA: TGTGCCAGCAGCCGACCGGGGACTAGCAGAATCCAAGAGACCCAGTACTTC. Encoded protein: CASSRPGTSRIQETQYF.

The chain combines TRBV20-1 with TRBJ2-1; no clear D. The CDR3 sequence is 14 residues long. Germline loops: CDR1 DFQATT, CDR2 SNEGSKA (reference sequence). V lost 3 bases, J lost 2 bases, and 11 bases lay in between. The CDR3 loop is CSASPATAYNEQFF. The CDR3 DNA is TGCAGTGCTAGCCCCGCGACGGCCTACAATGAGCAGTTCTTC.

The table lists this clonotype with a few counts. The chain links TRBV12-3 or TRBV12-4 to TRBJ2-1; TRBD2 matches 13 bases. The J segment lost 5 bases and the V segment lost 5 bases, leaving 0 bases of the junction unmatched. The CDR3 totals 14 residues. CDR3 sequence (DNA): TGTGCCAGCAGTGGACTAGCGGGGGACAATGAGCAGTTCTTC. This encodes CASSGLAGDNEQFF.

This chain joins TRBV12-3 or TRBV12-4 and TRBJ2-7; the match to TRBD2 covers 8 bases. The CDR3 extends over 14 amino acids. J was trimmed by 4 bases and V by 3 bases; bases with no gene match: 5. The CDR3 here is CASSLNAGGYEQYF. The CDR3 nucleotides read TGTGCCAGCAGTTTGAATGCGGGGGGATACGAGCAGTACTTC.

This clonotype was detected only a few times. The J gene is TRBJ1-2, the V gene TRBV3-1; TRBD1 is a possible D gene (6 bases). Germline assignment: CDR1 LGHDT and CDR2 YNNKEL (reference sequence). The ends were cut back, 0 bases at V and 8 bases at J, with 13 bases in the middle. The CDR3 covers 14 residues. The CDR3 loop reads CASSQDLGGGGYTF. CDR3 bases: TGTGCCAGCAGCCAAGATCTCGGGGGCGGAGGCTACACCTTC.

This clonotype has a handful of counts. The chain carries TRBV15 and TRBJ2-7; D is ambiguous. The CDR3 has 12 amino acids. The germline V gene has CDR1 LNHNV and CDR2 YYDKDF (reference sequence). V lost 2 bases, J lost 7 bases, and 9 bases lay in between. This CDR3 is CATSRSTGEQYF. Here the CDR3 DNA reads TGTGCCACCAGCAGATCGACCGGAGAGCAGTACTTC.

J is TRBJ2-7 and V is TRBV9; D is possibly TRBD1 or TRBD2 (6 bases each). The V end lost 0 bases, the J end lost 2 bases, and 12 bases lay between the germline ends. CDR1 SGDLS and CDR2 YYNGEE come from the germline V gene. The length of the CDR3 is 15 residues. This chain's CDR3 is CASSVDGGGPYEQYF. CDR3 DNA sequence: TGTGCCAGCAGCGTAGACGGGGGCGGCCCCTACGAGCAGTACTTC.

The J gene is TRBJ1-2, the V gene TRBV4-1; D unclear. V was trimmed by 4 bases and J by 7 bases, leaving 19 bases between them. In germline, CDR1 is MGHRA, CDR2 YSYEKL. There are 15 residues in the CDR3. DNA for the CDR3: TGCGCCAGCAGCCGATCTCTTGAGGGCCGGGGTGGCTACACCTTC. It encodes CASSRSLEGRGGYTF.

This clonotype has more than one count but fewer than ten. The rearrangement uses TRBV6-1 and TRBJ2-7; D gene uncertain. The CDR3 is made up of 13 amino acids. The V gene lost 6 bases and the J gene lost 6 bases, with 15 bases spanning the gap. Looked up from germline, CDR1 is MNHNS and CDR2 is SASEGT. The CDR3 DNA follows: TGTGCCAGCAGCTCGTGTGGGTTCTGCGAGCAGTACTTC. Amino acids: CASSSCGFCEQYF.

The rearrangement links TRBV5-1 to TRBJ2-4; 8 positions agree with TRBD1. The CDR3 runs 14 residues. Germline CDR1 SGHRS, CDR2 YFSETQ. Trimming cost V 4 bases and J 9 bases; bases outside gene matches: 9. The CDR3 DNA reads TGCGCCAGCAGCGATGGACAGGGTGGGGGCATTCAGTACTTC. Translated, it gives CASSDGQGGGIQYF.

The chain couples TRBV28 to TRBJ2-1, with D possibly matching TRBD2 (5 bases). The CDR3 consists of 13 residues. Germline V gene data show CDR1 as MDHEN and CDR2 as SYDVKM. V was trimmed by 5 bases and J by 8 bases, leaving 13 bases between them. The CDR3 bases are TGTGCCAGCAGTCCCCGGACTTTCGATGAGCAGTTCTTC. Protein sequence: CASSPRTFDEQFF. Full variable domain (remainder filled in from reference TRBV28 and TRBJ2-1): DVKVTQSSRYLVKRTGEKVFLECVQDMDHENMFWYRQDPGLGLRLIYFSYDVKMKEKGDIPEGYSVSREKKERFSLILESASTNQTSMYLCASSPRTFDEQFFGPGTRLTVL.

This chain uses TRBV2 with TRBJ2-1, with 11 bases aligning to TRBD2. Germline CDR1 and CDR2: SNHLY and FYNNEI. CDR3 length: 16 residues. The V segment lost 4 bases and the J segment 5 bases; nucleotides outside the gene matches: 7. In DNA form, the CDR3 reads TGTGCCAGCAGTGTACCACTAGCGGGGGTGGACAATGAGCAGTTCTTC. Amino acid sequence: CASSVPLAGVDNEQFF.

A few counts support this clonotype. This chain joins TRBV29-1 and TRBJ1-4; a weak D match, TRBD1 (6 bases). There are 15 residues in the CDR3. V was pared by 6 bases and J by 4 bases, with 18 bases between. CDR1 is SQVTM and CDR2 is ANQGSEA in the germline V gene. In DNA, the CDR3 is TGCAGCGTCGAAAACCCGAGGGGGGATAATGAAAAACTGTTTTTT. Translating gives CSVENPRGDNEKLFF.

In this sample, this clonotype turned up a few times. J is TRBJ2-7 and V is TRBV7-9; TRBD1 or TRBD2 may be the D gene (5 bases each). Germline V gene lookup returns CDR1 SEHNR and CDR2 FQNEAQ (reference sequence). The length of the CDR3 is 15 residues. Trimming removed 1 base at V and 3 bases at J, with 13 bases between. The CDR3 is CASSLGRGGDYEQYF. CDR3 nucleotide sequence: TGTGCCAGCAGCTTAGGACGGGGCGGTGACTACGAGCAGTACTTC.

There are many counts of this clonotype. The CDR3 DNA reads as TGCAGTGCCGAGGGACTGACCTCTGGGGAGCAGTACTTC. Translation: CSAEGLTSGEQYF. The chain combines TRBV20-1 with TRBJ2-7; tentative D call: TRBD2 (6 bases). The CDR3 is 13 residues long. V lost 6 bases and J 7 bases, leaving 19 bases between the germline ends. Germline loops: CDR1 DFQATT, CDR2 SNEGSKA (reference sequence).

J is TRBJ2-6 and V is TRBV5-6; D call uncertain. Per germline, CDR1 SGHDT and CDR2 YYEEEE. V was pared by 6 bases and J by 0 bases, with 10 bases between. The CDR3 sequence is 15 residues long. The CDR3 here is CASTLTDSGANVLTF. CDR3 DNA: TGTGCCAGCACCCTAACAGACTCTGGGGCCAACGTCCTGACTTTC.

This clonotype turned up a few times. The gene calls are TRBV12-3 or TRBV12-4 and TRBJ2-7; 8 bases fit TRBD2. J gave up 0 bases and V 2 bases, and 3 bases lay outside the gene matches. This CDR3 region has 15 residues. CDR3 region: CASSLNGGGSYEQYF. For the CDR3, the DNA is TGTGCCAGCAGTTTAAACGGGGGGGGCTCCTACGAGCAGTACTTC.

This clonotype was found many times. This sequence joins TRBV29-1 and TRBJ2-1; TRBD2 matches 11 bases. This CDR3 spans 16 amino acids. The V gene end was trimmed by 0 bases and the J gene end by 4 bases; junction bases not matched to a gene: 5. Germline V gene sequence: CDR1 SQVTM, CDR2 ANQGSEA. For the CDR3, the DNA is TGCAGCGTTGAAGATCCACTAGCGGGGGCGTACAATGAGCAGTTCTTC. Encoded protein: CSVEDPLAGAYNEQFF.

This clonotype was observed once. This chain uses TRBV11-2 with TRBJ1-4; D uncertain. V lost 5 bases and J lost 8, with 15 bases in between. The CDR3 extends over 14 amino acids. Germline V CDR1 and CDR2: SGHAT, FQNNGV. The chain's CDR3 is CASSDSPLGEKLFF. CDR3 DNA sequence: TGTGCCAGCAGCGACTCCCCGTTGGGGGAAAAACTGTTTTTT.

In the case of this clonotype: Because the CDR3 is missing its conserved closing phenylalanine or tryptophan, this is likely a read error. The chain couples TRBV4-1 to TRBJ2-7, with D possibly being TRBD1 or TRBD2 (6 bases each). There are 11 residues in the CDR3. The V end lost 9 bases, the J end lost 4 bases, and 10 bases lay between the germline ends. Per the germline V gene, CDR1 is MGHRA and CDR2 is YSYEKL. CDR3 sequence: CASRGRYEQYY. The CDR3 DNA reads TGCGCCAGTCGGGGGCGATACGAGCAGTACTAC.